The T cell receptor (beta chain) under discussion was sequenced for a study of PD-1 blockade in classical Hodgkin lymphoma. Whole-study findings and limits: Diversity in CD4+ TCRs, unlike that measured in CD8+ TCRs, had risen significantly by C4D1.

The germline V gene has CDR1 MGHDK and CDR2 SYGVNS. Trimming at V came to 5 bases and at J to 0 bases, leaving 3 bases not matched to a gene. The CDR3 consists of 15 residues. Regarding this clone: As yet, its antigen is unknown.

All patients relapsed after autologous stem cell transplantation, and brentuximab vedotin exposure varied. Assay: immunoSEQ multiplex PCR; the TCRdb copy retains only in-frame clones and omits some. The top ten clones hold about 9% of a sample with 30,000 to 45,000 clones, around 87% of them seen once. This sequence joins TRBV25-1 and TRBJ2-3; TRBD2 aligns across 9 bases. The clonotype originates from a human donor with classical Hodgkin lymphoma. The source material was peripheral blood mononuclear cells (PBMCs), sampled at baseline. This chain's CDR3 is CASSSTSGSTDTQYF. The CDR3 nucleotides are TGTGCCAGCAGTAGCACTAGCGGGAGCACAGATACGCAGTATTTT.